Below, 22 T cell receptor beta chains from the same sample are listed, as sequenced in a study of shared clonotypes between healthy human individuals (dated by TCRdb to the early 2020s). Receptors were amplified or captured by the immunoSEQ multiplex PCR assay. TCRdb mirrors the immuneACCESS table, restricted to in-frame sequences. Some clones are absent from its copies; in checked studies, under half trace to an unresolved V gene, and the reason for the others is unknown. The sample includes millions of clones, with about 95% observed a single time. The ten largest clones represent around 1.1% of the sample. CD8 naive samples consisted of CD45RO-negative cells that were positively selected for CCR7, yielding a CD45RA+CCR7+ population without TemRA cells. Sequencing input: naive CD8+ T cells sorted from blood. The label giving this sample's cell subset or site can be read as: CD45RA+CCR7+. These receptors all come from a man aged 18 to 30 in good health.

This clone has a single count. The V and J genes are TRBV27 and TRBJ2-7, with D perhaps being TRBD1 or TRBD2 (5 bases each). This CDR3 contains 14 residues. The V gene lost 3 bases and the J gene lost 6 bases, with 15 bases spanning the gap. The germline V gene has CDR1 MNHEY and CDR2 SMNVEV (reference sequence). The CDR3 region has the DNA TGTGCCAGCAGTTTTGCTCTCGGGGCGCTCGAGCAGTACTTC. This codes for CASSFALGALEQYF.

This clone was picked up one time. The V gene is TRBV23-1, the J gene TRBJ2-3; tentative D call: TRBD2 (5 bases). TRBV23-1 is marked as an open reading frame, function uncertain. Trimming removed 10 bases from V and 2 bases from J, with 19 bases in between. This CDR3 comprises 15 residues. This CDR3 reads CANRYWRALTDTQYF. For the CDR3, the DNA is TGCGCCAACAGATACTGGCGGGCCCTCACAGATACGCAGTATTTT.

The J gene is TRBJ2-1, the V gene TRBV19; possible D gene TRBD2, 5 bases. V was trimmed by 3 bases and J by 3 bases, leaving 9 bases between them. The CDR3 runs 14 residues. Germline V gives CDR1 LNHDA, CDR2 SQIVND (reference sequence). The CDR3 is CASSIQRYYNEQFF. The CDR3 DNA reads TGTGCCAGTAGTATCCAGCGGTACTACAATGAGCAGTTCTTC.

The chain carries TRBV2 and TRBJ1-5, with D perhaps TRBD1 (6 bases). Germline V gene lookup returns CDR1 SNHLY and CDR2 FYNNEI. Trimming took off 10 bases at V and 0 bases at J, with 13 bases between the two ends. The CDR3 spans 14 residues. The CDR3 sequence: CATPDSYSNQPQHF. The DNA for the CDR3 is TGTGCCACCCCGGACAGTTATAGCAATCAGCCCCAGCATTTT.

The rearrangement joins TRBV28 to TRBJ2-4; tentative D call: TRBD1 (6 bases). Deletions cut 9 bases from V and 8 bases from J, with 11 bases between. This CDR3 region has 11 residues. CDR1 MDHEN and CDR2 SYDVKM come from the germline V gene. As DNA, the CDR3 is TGTGCCAGTTACGCAGGGGACATTCAGTACTTC. Protein sequence: CASYAGDIQYF.

The genes are TRBV5-1 and TRBJ1-4; D is unresolved. Germline loops: CDR1 SGHRS, CDR2 YFSETQ. Trimming cost V 2 bases and J 7 bases, with 12 bases left between them. This CDR3 has 14 amino acids. The CDR3 region is CASSFEAPGEKLFF. CDR3 coding DNA: TGCGCCAGCAGCTTTGAGGCACCGGGTGAAAAACTGTTTTTT.

Here the CDR3 reads CASSLGVGGSEAFF. CDR3 bases: TGTGCCAGCAGCTTAGGTGTGGGGGGCTCTGAAGCTTTCTTT. V gene TRBV7-6 combines with J gene TRBJ1-1, with D possibly matching TRBD1 (6 bases). The CDR3 has 14 amino acids. Germline values: CDR1 SGHVS, CDR2 FNYEAQ. V lost 1 base, J lost 6 bases, and 12 bases lay in between.

The chain links TRBV10-3 to TRBJ2-1; 9 bases are shared with TRBD2. Trimming removed 2 bases from V and 7 bases from J; junction bases left unmatched: 6. The germline CDR1 and CDR2 sequences are ENHRY and SYGVKD. This CDR3 contains 15 residues. The CDR3 spells CAISEGSGGLNEQFF. The CDR3 coding sequence is TGTGCCATCAGTGAGGGTAGCGGGGGTCTGAATGAGCAGTTCTTC.

This chain connects TRBV7-8 to TRBJ2-2, with 10 bases fitting TRBD2. Germline lookup yields CDR1 SGHVS and CDR2 FQNEAQ. Germline trimming cut 6 bases from V and 6 bases from J; bases unmatched to any gene: 7. CDR3 length equals 15 residues. Here the CDR3 reads CASRLLAGVPGELFF. Here the CDR3 DNA reads TGTGCCAGCAGACTCCTAGCGGGGGTCCCCGGGGAGCTGTTTTTT.

The gene calls are TRBV4-1 and TRBJ2-7; possibly TRBD1 for D (5 bases). V lost 5 bases and J 1 base, leaving 15 bases between the germline ends. This CDR3 has 15 amino acids. Germline assignment: CDR1 MGHRA and CDR2 YSYEKL. The CDR3 sequence: CASSFTVTESYEQYF. The DNA for the CDR3 is TGCGCCAGCAGCTTTACAGTGACAGAGTCCTACGAGCAGTACTTC.

Regarding this clone: The junction departs from germline at one end; a sequencing error may be responsible. The J gene is TRBJ2-1, the V gene TRBV6-1, with 10 bases that match TRBD2. The CDR3 has 15 amino acids. Germline V gives CDR1 MNHNS, CDR2 SASEGT. This chain's CDR3 is CASSQAGGPGNEQFF. In DNA, the CDR3 is TGTGCCAGCAGTCAAGCGGGGGGGCCTGGCAATGAGCAGTTCTTC.

The J gene is TRBJ1-2, the V gene TRBV4-1, with D maybe TRBD1 (5 bases). The CDR3 runs 17 residues. In germline, CDR1 is MGHRA, CDR2 YSYEKL. V was pared by 1 base and J by 3 bases, with 18 bases between. The CDR3 DNA sequence: TGCGCCAGCAGCCAAGCCGAGGGACGGCCACGGGACTATGGCTACACCTTC. Translated: CASSQAEGRPRDYGYTF.

The chain combines TRBV7-6 with TRBJ1-2; D remains ambiguous. The CDR3 length is 17 residues. Per the germline V gene, CDR1 is SGHVS and CDR2 is FNYEAQ. Deletions cut 5 bases from V and 6 bases from J, with 25 bases between. The DNA for the CDR3 is TGTGCCAGCAGCGACAACCCCCCCGACAATGTTGTGGATGGCTACACCTTC. This sequence encodes CASSDNPPDNVVDGYTF.

The chain links TRBV5-4 to TRBJ2-5, with a weak D call TRBD1 (6 bases). CDR1 is SGHNT, CDR2 YYREEE, per germline (reference sequence). V was cut by 0 bases and J by 5 bases, with 17 bases left in between. This CDR3 is 16 amino acids long. The CDR3 sequence is CASSLATVYTGETQYF. In DNA form, the CDR3 reads TGTGCCAGCAGCTTGGCTACCGTCTACACAGGGGAGACCCAGTACTTC.

The chain links TRBV5-6 to TRBJ2-2; D gene unclear. V lost 2 bases to trimming and J lost 5 bases, with 10 bases between them. CDR1 is SGHDT and CDR2 is YYEEEE in the germline V gene. The CDR3 extends over 14 amino acids. CDR3 coding DNA: TGTGCCAGCAGCTTCCCCTCCGGGACCGGGGAGCTGTTTTTT. It yields the protein CASSFPSGTGELFF.

This clone is a singleton in its sample. The gene calls are TRBV28 and TRBJ1-5; TRBD1 matches at 8 bases. Germline V CDR1 and CDR2: MDHEN, SYDVKM. Trimming cost V 3 bases and J 7 bases; bases outside gene matches: 8. This CDR3 comprises 15 residues. CDR3 in amino acids: CASSFGSGGHQPQHF. The CDR3 DNA sequence: TGTGCCAGCAGTTTTGGTTCAGGGGGCCACCAGCCCCAGCATTTT.

The chain couples TRBV7-8 to TRBJ2-1; D not certain. Germline V gene data show CDR1 as SGHVS and CDR2 as FQNEAQ. This CDR3 spans 15 amino acids. The V and J ends lost 5 bases and 8 bases respectively, with 19 bases between them. The CDR3 spells CASSPSWSESDEQFF. The CDR3 DNA sequence: TGTGCCAGCAGCCCCAGTTGGAGCGAGAGCGATGAGCAGTTCTTC. Using reference TRBV7-8 and TRBJ2-1 for the parts outside the CDR3, the full variable domain is GAGVSQSPRYKVAKRGQDVALRCDPISGHVSLFWYQQALGQGPEFLTYFQNEAQLDKSGLPSDRFFAERPEGSVSTLKIQRTQQEDSAVYLCASSPSWSESDEQFFGPGTRLTVL.

The J gene is TRBJ2-5, the V gene TRBV6-1; TRBD1 might be the D (7 bases). The germline V and J ends were trimmed by 3 bases and 1 base, with 12 bases remaining between them. The CDR3 sequence is 15 residues long. Germline V gives CDR1 MNHNS, CDR2 SASEGT. CDR3 DNA sequence: TGTGCCAGCAGTGAGTGGGGGGACAGCCAAGAGACCCAGTACTTC. Protein sequence: CASSEWGDSQETQYF.

Worth noting for this clone: The sample carries other DNA sequences with the same CDR3. The J gene is TRBJ2-7, the V gene TRBV19, with D unresolved. The CDR3 is 11 residues long. Trimming cost V 1 base and J 6 bases, with 4 bases left between them. Germline values: CDR1 LNHDA, CDR2 SQIVND (reference sequence). This CDR3 is CASSIGSEQYF. CDR3 in DNA: TGTGCCAGTAGTATAGGGTCCGAGCAGTACTTC.

The chain joins TRBV7-6 to TRBJ2-5, with D tentatively TRBD1 (6 bases). The CDR3 covers 14 residues. The germline V gene encodes CDR1 SGHVS and CDR2 FNYEAQ. With 5 bases removed from V and 5 bases from J, the gap between germline ends came to 15 bases. CDR3 DNA: TGTGCCAGCAGCCAAATGGGGGCAGGGGAGACCCAGTACTTC. This sequence encodes CASSQMGAGETQYF.

The sample holds one count of this clone. The J gene is TRBJ2-7, the V gene TRBV4-1; 10 nucleotides agree with TRBD2. This CDR3 has 16 amino acids. CDR1 and CDR2 (germline): MGHRA, YSYEKL. Germline trimming cut 0 bases from V and 7 bases from J; bases unmatched to any gene: 9. The CDR3: CASSQDLTSGFLEQYF. CDR3 DNA sequence: TGCGCCAGCAGCCAAGATCTGACTAGCGGGTTTTTAGAGCAGTACTTC.

The gene calls are TRBV5-4 and TRBJ1-3; no reliable D call. Germline CDR1 SGHNT, CDR2 YYREEE (reference sequence). CDR3 length equals 13 residues. The V and J ends lost 1 base and 4 bases respectively, with 6 bases between them. The CDR3 DNA reads as TGTGCCAGCAGCTTGTACGACGGAAACACCATATATTTT. Amino acids: CASSLYDGNTIYF.